Listed here are 2 T cell receptor beta chains from one sample, sequenced in a study of blood T cells in healthy people across ages. Primers used in a second PCR of about 7 to 12 cycles were a sample-barcoded 5' primer and a J-beta primer mix. Each CDR3 protein gets one entry after TCRdb re-called the 5' RACE reads with MiXCR. The table records over a million distinct CDR3 sequences, roughly 59% of them present only once. Specimen: blood. Every receptor here comes from a man younger than 35 in good health.

This clonotype was seen more than once but under ten times. The chain couples TRBV7-2 to TRBJ2-5; 7 nucleotides line up with TRBD2. The closer fit of TRBJ2-7 to the DNA end suggests the J call may be wrong. The CDR3 runs 16 residues. CDR1 is SGHTA, CDR2 FQGNSA, per germline. The CDR3 here is CASSINTGTIIYEQYF. As DNA, the CDR3 is TGTGCCAGCAGCATCAATACCGGGACTATCATCTACGAGCAGTACTTC.

This clonotype was found once. The V gene is TRBV3-1, the J gene TRBJ2-3; 7 nucleotides line up with TRBD1. Germline assignment: CDR1 LGHDT and CDR2 YNNKEL (reference sequence). V lost 2 bases and J lost 3; bases outside the gene matches: 8. CDR3 size: 16 residues. This chain's CDR3 is CASSQRAPGGTDTQYF. The CDR3 DNA reads as TGTGCCAGCAGCCAAAGAGCCCCAGGGGGTACAGATACGCAGTATTTT.